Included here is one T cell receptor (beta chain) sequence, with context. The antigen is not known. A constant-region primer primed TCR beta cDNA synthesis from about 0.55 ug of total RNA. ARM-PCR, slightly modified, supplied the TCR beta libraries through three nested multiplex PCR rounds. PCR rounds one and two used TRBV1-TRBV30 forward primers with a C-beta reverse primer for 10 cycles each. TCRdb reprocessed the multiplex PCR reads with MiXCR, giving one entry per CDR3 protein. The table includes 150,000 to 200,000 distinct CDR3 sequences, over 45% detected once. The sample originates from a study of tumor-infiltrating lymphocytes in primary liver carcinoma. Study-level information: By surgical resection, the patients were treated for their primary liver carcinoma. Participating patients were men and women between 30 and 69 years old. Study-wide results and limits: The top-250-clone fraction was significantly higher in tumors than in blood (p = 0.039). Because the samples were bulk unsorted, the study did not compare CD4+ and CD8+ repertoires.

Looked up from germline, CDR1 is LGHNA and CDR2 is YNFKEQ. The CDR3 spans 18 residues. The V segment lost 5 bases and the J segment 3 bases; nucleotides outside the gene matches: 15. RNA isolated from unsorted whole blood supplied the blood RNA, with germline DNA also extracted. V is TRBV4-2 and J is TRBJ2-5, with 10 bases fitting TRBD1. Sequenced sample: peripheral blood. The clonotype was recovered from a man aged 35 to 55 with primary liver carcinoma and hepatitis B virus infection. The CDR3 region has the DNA TGTGCCAGCAGCTGGAGAGGGCCGGGACAGGGGTCGGAAGAGACCCAGTACTTC. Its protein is CASSWRGPGQGSEETQYF.